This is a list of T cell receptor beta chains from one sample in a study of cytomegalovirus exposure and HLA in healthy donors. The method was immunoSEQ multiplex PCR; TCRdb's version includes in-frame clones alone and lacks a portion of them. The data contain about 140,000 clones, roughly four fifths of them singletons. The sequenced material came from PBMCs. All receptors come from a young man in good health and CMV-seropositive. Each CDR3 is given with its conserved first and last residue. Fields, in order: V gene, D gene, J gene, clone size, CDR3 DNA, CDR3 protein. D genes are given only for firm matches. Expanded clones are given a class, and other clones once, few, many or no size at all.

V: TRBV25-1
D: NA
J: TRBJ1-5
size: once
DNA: TGTGCCGCAGCAGGGGACGGGAATCAGCCCCAGCATTTT
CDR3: CAAAGDGNQPQHF

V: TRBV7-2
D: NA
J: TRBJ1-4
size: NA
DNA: TGTGCCAGCAGCTTAGGCGGCGGCAAACTGTTTTTT
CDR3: CASSLGGGKLFF

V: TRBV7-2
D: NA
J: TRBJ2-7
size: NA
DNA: TGTGCCAGCACCCCCCCGCGGCGGGGTCCCCACGAGCAGTACTTC
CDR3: CASTPPRRGPHEQYF

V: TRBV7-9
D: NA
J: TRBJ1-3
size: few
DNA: TGTGCCAGCAGCTTACAAATGGGGCCGGCTGGAAACACCATATATTTT
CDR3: CASSLQMGPAGNTIYF

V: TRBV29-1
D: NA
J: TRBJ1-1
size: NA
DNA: TGCAGCGGACACAGGAGTTCGAACACTGAAGCTTTCTTT
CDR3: CSGHRSSNTEAFF

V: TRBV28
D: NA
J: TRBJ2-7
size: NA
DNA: TGTGCCAGCAGACTAATACTAGGTCCTTCCTACGAGCAGTACTTC
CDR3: CASRLILGPSYEQYF

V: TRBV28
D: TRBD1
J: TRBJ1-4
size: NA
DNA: TGTGCCAGCAGTAGCGACAGGGCGGTCGGGGAAAAACTGTTTTTT
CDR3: CASSSDRAVGEKLFF

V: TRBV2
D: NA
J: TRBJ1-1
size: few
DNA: TGTGCCAGCTATAAGGACTGGGCCCACACTGAAGCTTTCTTT
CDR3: CASYKDWAHTEAFF

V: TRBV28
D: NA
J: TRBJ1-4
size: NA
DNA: TGTGCCAGCACCCCCAGGGGAGGGTATGAAAAACTGTTTTTT
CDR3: CASTPRGGYEKLFF

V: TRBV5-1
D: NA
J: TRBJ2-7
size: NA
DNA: TGCGCCAGCAGCTTGGGGACGGGGAAGGAGTACGAGCAGTACTTC
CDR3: CASSLGTGKEYEQYF

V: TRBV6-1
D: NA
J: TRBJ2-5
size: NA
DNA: TGTGCCAGCAGTGCCCGACAGGGAGGAGAGACCCAGTACTTC
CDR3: CASSARQGGETQYF

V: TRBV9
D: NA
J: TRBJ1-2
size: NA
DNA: TGTGCCAGCAGCGGAGAAGGCAGAAAGGAGGTTGGCTACACCTTC
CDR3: CASSGEGRKEVGYTF